The 29 T cell receptor beta chains reported below all come from one sample, sequenced in a study of control samples from healthy donors and cancer patients. Assay: immunoSEQ multiplex PCR; the TCRdb copy retains only in-frame clones and omits some. The sample holds 150,000 to 200,000 clones, roughly 92% seen once. Sequenced sample: blood. The receptor source for this set is a man aged 25-45 years in good health.

The J gene is TRBJ1-2, the V gene TRBV29-1; D remains ambiguous. Germline loops: CDR1 SQVTM, CDR2 ANQGSEA. The CDR3 is made up of 14 amino acids. The V and J ends lost 4 bases and 7 bases respectively, with 19 bases between them. CDR3 sequence: CSVARGLGGLGYTF. For the CDR3, the DNA is TGCAGCGTTGCCCGCGGGCTCGGTGGACTTGGCTACACCTTC.

This chain's CDR3 is CASSVQGKAKNIQYF. The CDR3 DNA sequence: TGTGCCAGTAGTGTACAGGGGAAGGCCAAAAACATTCAGTACTTC. The chain is built from TRBV19 and TRBJ2-4; TRBD1 aligns across 7 bases. The CDR3 sequence is 15 residues long. CDR1 is LNHDA and CDR2 is SQIVND in the germline V gene (reference sequence). V dropped 5 bases and J dropped 1; count of bases not matched to a gene: 5.

The chain employs TRBV2 and TRBJ1-4; D is undetermined. Germline V gene lookup returns CDR1 SNHLY and CDR2 FYNNEI. V lost 7 bases, J lost 7 bases, and 10 bases lay in between. There are 12 residues in the CDR3. CDR3 loop: CASNSGSEKLFF. The CDR3 nucleotides read TGTGCCAGCAACTCGGGGTCTGAAAAACTGTTTTTT.

The chain employs TRBV5-5 and TRBJ2-7, with D possibly being TRBD1 or TRBD2 (5 bases each). With 7 bases removed from V and 4 bases from J, the gap between germline ends came to 18 bases. There are 14 residues in the CDR3. The germline CDR1 and CDR2 sequences are SGHKS and YYEKEE (reference sequence). CDR3 residues: CASRFGAGEYEQYF. CDR3 bases: TGTGCCAGCCGATTTGGGGCCGGGGAATACGAGCAGTACTTC.

V usage is TRBV24-1 and J usage is TRBJ2-2; either TRBD1 or TRBD2 may fit D (6 bases each). Trimming shortened V by 9 bases and J by 1 base, and 14 bases separated the two germline ends. The CDR3 is made up of 15 amino acids. The germline V gene has CDR1 KGHDR and CDR2 SFDVKD. This CDR3 is CATELGGLNTGELFF. The CDR3, as DNA: TGTGCCACCGAACTGGGGGGCTTGAACACCGGGGAGCTGTTTTTT.

The genes are TRBV27 and TRBJ2-7; 7 bases fit TRBD1. The CDR3 totals 14 residues. The germline V gene has CDR1 MNHEY and CDR2 SMNVEV (reference sequence). J gave up 4 bases and V 0 bases, and 3 bases lay outside the gene matches. In DNA form, the CDR3 reads TGTGCCAGCAGTTTATCGGGACAGATTTACGAGCAGTACTTC. Its translation: CASSLSGQIYEQYF.

The V call is TRBV5-1, the J call TRBJ2-7, with D possibly TRBD2 on 6 matching bases. V shed 0 bases and J shed 3 bases, with 10 bases lying between them. In germline, CDR1 is SGHRS, CDR2 YFSETQ. The CDR3 runs to 14 residues. CDR3 nucleotide sequence: TGCGCCAGCAGCTTGGGGGGACTGAGCTACGAGCAGTACTTC. This encodes CASSLGGLSYEQYF.

The chain is built from TRBV5-4 and TRBJ1-1; a possible D gene is TRBD1 (5 bases). The germline V gene encodes CDR1 SGHNT and CDR2 YYREEE (reference sequence). The CDR3 runs to 16 residues. V shed 5 bases and J shed 1 base, with 18 bases lying between them. CDR3 sequence (DNA): TGTGCCAGCAGTTCGAAATTTGGTGGGGGGAACACTGAAGCTTTCTTT. Protein sequence: CASSSKFGGGNTEAFF.

The rearrangement joins TRBV10-3 to TRBJ1-1; no definite D call. Germline CDR1 and CDR2: ENHRY and SYGVKD. The CDR3 runs to 15 residues. Trimming stripped 0 bases from V and 0 bases from J, with 8 bases between. CDR3 sequence: CAISESVGMNTEAFF. The CDR3 nucleotides read TGTGCCATCAGTGAGTCGGTGGGCATGAACACTGAAGCTTTCTTT.

This clone occurred once. This chain links TRBV5-4 with TRBJ2-3, with D possibly matching TRBD2 (5 bases). CDR1 and CDR2 from the germline V gene are SGHNT and YYREEE (reference sequence). The CDR3 has 15 amino acids. The V end was cut by 0 bases, the J end by 3 bases, with 11 bases between. This CDR3 is CASSLAGAVTDTQYF. The CDR3 region has the DNA TGTGCCAGCAGCTTGGCCGGAGCGGTGACAGATACGCAGTATTTT.

This clone has just one count. The chain uses TRBV24-1 and TRBJ2-3; 9 nucleotides agree with TRBD1. Germline V gene lookup returns CDR1 KGHDR and CDR2 SFDVKD. The CDR3 loop spans 15 amino acids. Unmatched junction bases numbered 2, after V lost 0 bases and J lost 5 bases. CDR3 nucleotides: TGTGCCACCAGTGATTTGAGGACAGGGGAAGATACGCAGTATTTT. Amino acid sequence: CATSDLRTGEDTQYF.

V is TRBV6-2 or TRBV6-3 and J is TRBJ1-1; a weak D match, TRBD1 (6 bases). Germline loops: CDR1 MNHEY, CDR2 SVGEGT. The CDR3 loop spans 14 amino acids. Trimming took 7 bases from V and 2 from J, leaving 14 bases between them. The CDR3 spells CASNPHRVNTEAFF. The CDR3 DNA is TGTGCCAGCAACCCCCACAGGGTCAACACTGAAGCTTTCTTT.

DNA for the CDR3: TGTGCCAGCAGCTCCAATACTAACTATGGCTACACCTTC. As protein: CASSSNTNYGYTF. V usage is TRBV7-8 and J usage is TRBJ1-2; no clear D gene. Trimming stripped 4 bases from V and 0 bases from J, with 6 bases between. This CDR3 has 13 amino acids. CDR1 is SGHVS, CDR2 FQNEAQ, per germline.

The chain carries TRBV2 and TRBJ1-1; D is unresolved. The CDR3 contains 12 residues. V shed 6 bases and J shed 0 bases, with 5 bases lying between them. CDR1 is SNHLY, CDR2 FYNNEI, per germline. The CDR3: CASRAMNTEAFF. The CDR3 DNA is TGTGCCAGCAGGGCCATGAACACTGAAGCTTTCTTT.

The chain is built from TRBV5-1 and TRBJ1-1; D is ambiguous. Germline assignment: CDR1 SGHRS and CDR2 YFSETQ. V was cut by 4 bases and J by 0 bases, with 10 bases left in between. The CDR3 totals 14 residues. CDR3 amino acids: CASSTERVNTEAFF. For the CDR3, the DNA is TGCGCCAGCAGCACCGAGAGGGTGAACACTGAAGCTTTCTTT. Together with reference TRBV5-1 and TRBJ1-1, the CDR3 gives the full variable domain: KAGVTQTPRYLIKTRGQQVTLSCSPISGHRSVSWYQQTPGQGLQFLFEYFSETQRNKGNFPGRFSGRQFSNSRSEMNVSTLELGDSALYLCASSTERVNTEAFFGQGTRLTVV.

This chain connects TRBV11-2 to TRBJ2-3, with 13 bases aligning to TRBD2. V gave up 5 bases and J gave up 4 bases; unmatched junction bases: 9. The CDR3 loop spans 17 amino acids. Looked up from germline, CDR1 is SGHAT and CDR2 is FQNNGV. CDR3 sequence reads: CASSRITSGGVSDTQYF. For the CDR3, the DNA is TGTGCCAGCAGCCGTATAACTAGCGGGGGGGTGTCAGATACGCAGTATTTT. The complete variable domain, with remaining parts taken from reference TRBV11-2 and TRBJ2-3, reads EAGVAQSPRYKIIEKRQSVAFWCNPISGHATLYWYQQILGQGPKLLIQFQNNGVVDDSQLPKDRFSAERLKGVDSTLKIQPAKLEDSAVYLCASSRITSGGVSDTQYFGPGTRLTVL.

In nucleotides, the CDR3 is TGTGCCATCAGTGAGTCGTACTCCTACGAGCAGTACTTC. Translation: CAISESYSYEQYF. The gene calls are TRBV10-3 and TRBJ2-7; D gene uncertain. Germline loops: CDR1 ENHRY, CDR2 SYGVKD. With 0 bases removed from V and 0 bases from J, the gap between germline ends came to 3 bases. CDR3 length equals 13 residues.

This clone was observed a single time. The chain combines TRBV9 with TRBJ2-3; D not resolved. Germline CDR1 SGDLS, CDR2 YYNGEE. There are 16 residues in the CDR3. Trimming cost V 0 bases and J 5 bases, with 16 bases left between them. In nucleotides, the CDR3 is TGTGCCAGCAGCGTAGCTGCACTGGTCTCCGGAGATACGCAGTATTTT. It translates to CASSVAALVSGDTQYF.

The chain combines TRBV27 with TRBJ2-1; 7 bases are shared with TRBD1. Per germline, CDR1 MNHEY and CDR2 SMNVEV (reference sequence). CDR3 length: 13 residues. V dropped 2 bases and J dropped 8; count of bases not matched to a gene: 3. CDR3 in amino acids: CASSLQGEYEQFF. As DNA, the CDR3 is TGTGCCAGCAGTTTACAGGGGGAATATGAGCAGTTCTTC.

The chain employs TRBV6-5 and TRBJ2-5; 7 bases map to TRBD1. The CDR3 covers 15 residues. V was clipped by 7 bases and J by 4 bases; unmatched bases: 12. Germline CDR1 and CDR2: MNHEY and SVGAGI. In nucleotides, the CDR3 is TGTGCCAGCAATAAGAACAGGGGATTAGGAGAGACCCAGTACTTC. Protein sequence: CASNKNRGLGETQYF.

The chain employs TRBV7-9 and TRBJ2-6, with TRBD1 identical over 8 bases. V was pared by 5 bases and J by 3 bases, with 9 bases of the junction left unmatched. CDR3 length equals 17 residues. Germline-derived CDR1 and CDR2 are SEHNR and FQNEAQ (reference sequence). DNA for the CDR3: TGTGCCAGCAGCGCGTCAGGGGGCGCATTTGGGGCCAACGTCCTGACTTTC. Translated: CASSASGGAFGANVLTF.

The CDR3 reads CASSQNLGDMNTEAFF. CDR3 DNA: TGTGCCAGCTCACAAAACCTAGGAGATATGAACACTGAAGCTTTCTTT. The rearrangement joins TRBV18 to TRBJ1-1, with no clear D. Looked up from germline, CDR1 is KGHSH and CDR2 is LQKENI. CDR3 length: 16 residues. Trimming took 4 bases from V and 0 from J, leaving 15 bases between them.

CDR3 protein: CASSEDPRQLNTEAFF. For the CDR3, the DNA is TGTGCCAGCAGTGAAGATCCACGGCAGCTGAACACTGAAGCTTTCTTT. The chain links TRBV6-1 to TRBJ1-1; no clear D gene. This CDR3 spans 16 amino acids. Trimming shortened V by 1 base and J by 0 bases, and 12 bases separated the two germline ends. CDR1 is MNHNS and CDR2 is SASEGT in the germline V gene.

This chain joins TRBV7-3 and TRBJ2-3; D not resolved. Per germline, CDR1 SGHTA and CDR2 FQGTGA. V lost 3 bases to trimming and J lost 0 bases, with 10 bases between them. The CDR3 totals 15 residues. CDR3 sequence reads: CASSFLERSTDTQYF. The CDR3 DNA reads TGTGCCAGCAGCTTCCTAGAGAGAAGCACAGATACGCAGTATTTT.

This rearrangement joins TRBV5-1 to TRBJ2-7; 11 bases fit TRBD2. Unmatched junction bases numbered 7, after V lost 1 base and J lost 7 bases. Germline assignment: CDR1 SGHRS and CDR2 YFSETQ. This CDR3 is 15 amino acids long. The CDR3 bases are TGCGCCAGCAGCTTGTTTGGTAGCGGGAGGGAGGAGCAGTACTTC. It codes for CASSLFGSGREEQYF.

The V gene is TRBV12-3 or TRBV12-4, the J gene TRBJ2-1; 8 positions match TRBD1. The CDR3 is made up of 13 amino acids. With 5 bases clipped from V and 6 bases from J, the junction kept 3 bases outside the gene matches. The CDR3 reads CASSRTGPNEQFF. CDR3 bases: TGTGCCAGCAGTCGGACAGGGCCCAATGAGCAGTTCTTC.

The gene calls are TRBV24-1 and TRBJ2-2; tentative D call: TRBD2 (6 bases). V was pared by 2 bases and J by 3 bases, with 12 bases between. CDR3 length equals 16 residues. Germline CDR1 is KGHDR and CDR2 is SFDVKD. CDR3 loop: CATSDSGTGDTGELFF. CDR3 bases: TGTGCCACCAGTGATTCTGGCACGGGGGACACCGGGGAGCTGTTTTTT.

The CDR3 here is CASRRTVTGGKLFF. The CDR3 DNA reads as TGTGCCAGCAGACGGACAGTCACGGGGGGAAAACTGTTTTTT. The rearrangement links TRBV6-5 to TRBJ1-4, with D maybe TRBD1 (6 bases). The CDR3 extends over 14 amino acids. Looked up from germline, CDR1 is MNHEY and CDR2 is SVGAGI. V lost 6 bases to trimming and J lost 10 bases, with 18 bases between them.

This sequence joins TRBV11-2 and TRBJ2-7, with a possible D match to TRBD1 (5 bases). Trimming stripped 5 bases from V and 5 bases from J, with 19 bases between. The CDR3 runs to 15 residues. Germline-derived CDR1 and CDR2 are SGHAT and FQNNGV. CDR3 in DNA: TGTGCCAGCAGCCGGGTTGGGGCCTACGGCGACGAGCAGTACTTC. This codes for CASSRVGAYGDEQYF. The entire variable domain, with the rest obtained from reference TRBV11-2 and TRBJ2-7, is as follows: EAGVAQSPRYKIIEKRQSVAFWCNPISGHATLYWYQQILGQGPKLLIQFQNNGVVDDSQLPKDRFSAERLKGVDSTLKIQPAKLEDSAVYLCASSRVGAYGDEQYFGPGTRLTVT.